Listed below are T cell receptor beta chains from one sample, sequenced in a study of human T cells and chemical hapten exposure. TCRdb recomputed calls from the RACE reads with MiXCR, one row per CDR3 protein. The sample comprises about 77,000 distinct CDR3 sequences, 8.6% of which are singletons, and about 1.5% rests with the top ten. Sequenced material: whole blood. Every receptor here comes from a female donor in good health. Some clones in this sample may be carry-over from other donors' samples. Both conserved end residues are part of each CDR3. D genes are given only for firm matches. Only some rows state a clone size, as once, few, many or a class for expanded clones.

D,size,V,J,CDR3,DNA
TRBD1,few,TRBV9,TRBJ1-4,CASSVATGQVGNEKLFF,TGTGCCAGCAGCGTAGCTACGGGACAGGTGGGGAATGAAAAACTGTTTTTT
-,many,TRBV20-1,TRBJ2-4,CSASLQILAKNIQYF,TGCAGTGCTAGTTTACAAATATTAGCCAAAAACATTCAGTACTTC
-,many,TRBV15,TRBJ1-1,CATSRDGAGRNTEAFF,TGTGCCACCAGCAGAGATGGGGCAGGGCGGAACACTGAAGCTTTCTTT
TRBD1,many,TRBV5-1,TRBJ1-6,CASSLSGQEVSPLHF,TGCGCCAGCAGCCTCTCGGGACAGGAGGTTTCACCCCTCCACTTT
TRBD1,few,TRBV27,TRBJ1-1,CASSLSVSGWSGTGPTTSEAFF,TGTGCCAGCAGTTTATCGGTGTCTGGTTGGTCCGGGACAGGGCCAACTACGTCTGAAGCTTTCTTT
TRBD1,-,TRBV28,TRBJ1-5,CASSLPGRGQGRSNQPQHF,TGTGCCAGCAGTTTACCCGGAAGAGGACAGGGGAGGAGCAATCAGCCCCAGCATTTT
-,few,TRBV20-1,TRBJ2-3,CSPVWVSTDTQYF,TGCAGCCCCGTATGGGTTAGCACAGATACGCAGTATTTT
-,many,TRBV5-1,TRBJ1-1,CASSLVSGGTEAFF,TGCGCCAGCAGCTTGGTTTCGGGAGGCACTGAAGCTTTCTTT
-,few,TRBV6-2/TRBV6-3,TRBJ2-6,CASSKAKLTSGANVLTF,TGTGCCAGCAGCAAGGCGAAATTAACCTCTGGGGCCAACGTCCTGACTTTC
TRBD1,few,TRBV18,TRBJ1-4,CASSKDRTLSANEKLFF,TGTGCCAGCTCAAAGGACAGGACCCTCTCGGCTAATGAAAAACTGTTTTTT
-,few,TRBV20-1,TRBJ1-6,CSASQVGGRNSPLHF,TGCAGTGCTAGTCAGGTTGGCGGGCGGAATTCACCCCTCCACTTT
-,few,TRBV7-9,TRBJ2-7,CASSYPNGDEQYF,TGTGCCAGCAGCTACCCCAATGGGGACGAGCAGTACTTC
-,few,TRBV18,TRBJ1-1,CASSPMQGGTTEAFF,TGTGCCAGCTCACCAATGCAGGGAGGGACCACTGAAGCTTTCTTT
-,few,TRBV6-2/TRBV6-3,TRBJ2-7,CASSYSVADEQYF,TGTGCCAGCAGTTACTCGGTCGCCGACGAGCAGTACTTC
-,many,TRBV5-4,TRBJ2-1,CAIQARGTDYNEQFF,TGTGCCATCCAAGCCCGGGGGACGGACTACAATGAGCAGTTCTTC
-,few,TRBV20-1,TRBJ2-1,CSASRGEGSPEQFF,TGCAGTGCTAGCAGGGGGGAAGGGTCCCCTGAGCAGTTCTTC
-,many,TRBV3-1,TRBJ1-2,CASSWDQGYGYTF,TGTGCCAGCAGCTGGGACCAGGGGTATGGCTACACCTTC
TRBD1,few,TRBV4-1,TRBJ2-3,CASSQDWTGGRTSTDTQYF,TGCGCCAGCAGCCAAGACTGGACAGGGGGGCGGACTTCCACAGATACGCAGTATTTT
TRBD1,many,TRBV6-1,TRBJ2-3,CASVPGQSTDTQYF,TGTGCCAGCGTCCCGGGACAGAGCACAGATACGCAGTATTTT
-,many,TRBV13,TRBJ1-6,CASSLGAGSYSPLHF,TGTGCCAGCAGCTTAGGAGCGGGGAGTTATTCACCCCTCCACTTT
TRBD2,-,TRBV6-7,TRBJ2-1,CASSYWAGGPPHLYNEQFF,TGTGCCAGCAGTTACTGGGCGGGGGGGCCACCCCATCTCTACAATGAGCAGTTCTTC
TRBD2,many,TRBV10-3,TRBJ2-3,CAISLAGEFTDTQYF,TGTGCCATCAGTCTAGCGGGGGAGTTCACAGATACGCAGTATTTT
TRBD1,many,TRBV20-1,TRBJ2-7,CSARTDREMYEQYF,TGCAGTGCTAGAACCGACAGGGAGATGTACGAGCAGTACTTC
-,-,TRBV7-2,TRBJ1-1,CASSQGTGMSTEAFF,TGTGCCAGCAGCCAAGGTACAGGGATGAGTACTGAAGCTTTCTTT
TRBD1,many,TRBV27,TRBJ1-6,CASSVGQGSNSPLHF,TGTGCCAGCAGTGTGGGACAGGGATCAAATTCACCCCTCCACTTT
-,-,TRBV18,TRBJ1-1,CASSPPNSPTSSAEAFF,TGTGCCAGCTCACCACCGAACAGCCCAACCTCGAGCGCTGAAGCTTTCTTT
-,few,TRBV7-2,TRBJ2-3,CASSLARASPKDF,TGTGCCAGCAGCTTAGCGCGTGCGAGCCCGAAGGATTTT
TRBD2,many,TRBV3-1,TRBJ2-3,CASSHRTSGTTDTQYF,TGTGCCAGCAGCCACCGGACTAGCGGGACCACAGATACGCAGTATTTT
-,medium-sized,TRBV2,TRBJ2-3,CASSELDTQYF,TGTGCCAGCAGTGAGTTGGATACGCAGTATTTT
-,many,TRBV5-5,TRBJ1-2,CASSPSVGQRQTYGYTF,TGTGCCAGCAGCCCCTCCGTTGGCCAACGACAGACTTATGGCTACACCTTC
-,few,TRBV20-1,TRBJ2-3,CSAGTDFWGVRTDTQYF,TGCAGTGCTGGCACCGACTTCTGGGGAGTTAGAACAGATACGCAGTATTTT
-,many,TRBV28,TRBJ2-5,CASRSILRETQYF,TGTGCCAGCAGATCGATCTTACGGGAGACCCAGTACTTC
TRBD1,many,TRBV10-3,TRBJ2-1,CATRTGPNGNEQFF,TGTGCCACGAGGACAGGTCCGAACGGCAATGAGCAGTTCTTC
TRBD2,-,TRBV6-2/TRBV6-3,TRBJ2-1,CASSDPGLVTYNEQFF,TGTGCCAGCAGTGACCCGGGACTAGTCACCTACAATGAGCAGTTCTTC
-,few,TRBV4-2,TRBJ2-7,CASSRGRTSYEQYF,TGTGCCAGCAGCCGGGGACGGACCTCCTACGAGCAGTACTTC
-,-,TRBV5-4,TRBJ1-1,CASSLASYTEAFF,TGTGCCAGCAGCTTGGCCTCCTATACTGAAGCTTTCTTT
-,few,TRBV2,TRBJ2-3,CASSFESSTDTQYF,TGTGCCAGCAGTTTCGAATCTAGCACAGATACGCAGTATTTT
TRBD1,many,TRBV12-3/TRBV12-4,TRBJ1-2,CASSSTGVYGYTF,TGTGCCAGCAGTTCCACAGGGGTCTATGGCTACACCTTC
-,many,TRBV18,TRBJ2-3,CASSRPQGADTQYF,TGTGCCAGCTCACGACCCCAGGGTGCAGATACGCAGTATTTT
-,many,TRBV5-1,TRBJ2-7,CASRSTVRTYEQYF,TGCGCCAGCCGCTCGACGGTGAGAACCTACGAGCAGTACTTC
-,few,TRBV19,TRBJ1-1,CASSSWGNTEAFF,TGTGCCAGTAGTAGTTGGGGGAACACTGAAGCTTTCTTT
-,few,TRBV6-1,TRBJ2-7,CASSEGSGTAYEQYF,TGTGCCAGCAGTGAAGGTTCGGGGACCGCCTACGAGCAGTACTTC
TRBD2,many,TRBV5-1,TRBJ2-1,CASSFLAGASNEQFF,TGCGCCAGCAGCTTCCTAGCGGGGGCAAGCAATGAGCAGTTCTTC
TRBD1,-,TRBV27,TRBJ2-7,CASSRDRWAYEQYF,TGTGCCAGCAGTAGGGACAGATGGGCCTACGAGCAGTACTTC
-,many,TRBV20-1,TRBJ2-5,CSARVGPETQYF,TGCAGTGCTAGGGTTGGCCCAGAGACCCAGTACTTC
TRBD2,once,TRBV5-1,TRBJ2-3,CASSSSLAGGRLSTDTQYF,TGCGCCAGCAGCTCGTCCCTAGCGGGGGGCCGCTTAAGCACAGATACGCAGTATTTT
TRBD1,few,TRBV27,TRBJ1-2,CASSPSRGRNGYTF,TGTGCCAGCAGTCCAAGCAGGGGGCGAAATGGCTACACCTTC
TRBD2,few,TRBV5-1,TRBJ2-7,CASSITSGGVFEQYF,TGCGCCAGCAGCATCACTAGCGGGGGTGTCTTCGAGCAGTACTTC
-,few,TRBV12-3/TRBV12-4,TRBJ1-5,CASSIGFGANQPQHF,TGTGCCAGCAGTATTGGGTTCGGAGCCAATCAGCCCCAGCATTTT
-,-,TRBV18,TRBJ2-7,CASSPYQESTYEQYF,TGTGCCAGCTCACCTTACCAGGAGTCGACATACGAGCAGTACTTC
TRBD1,few,TRBV6-2/TRBV6-3,TRBJ1-1,CATGDRRNTEAFF,TGTGCCACCGGGGACAGGAGAAACACTGAAGCTTTCTTT
TRBD1,many,TRBV5-1,TRBJ2-7,CASAPGTGDYEQYF,TGCGCCAGCGCGCCCGGGACAGGAGACTACGAGCAGTACTTC
-,few,TRBV10-3,TRBJ1-1,CAIKQDTWNTEAFF,TGTGCCATCAAGCAGGACACCTGGAACACTGAAGCTTTCTTT
-,-,TRBV5-1,TRBJ2-3,CASSLGSRTDTQYF,TGCGCCAGCAGCTTGGGGTCAAGGACAGATACGCAGTATTTT
-,-,TRBV6-1,TRBJ1-3,CASSRAAQGWSSGNTIYF,TGTGCCAGCAGCCGGGCCGCACAGGGATGGAGCTCTGGAAACACCATATATTTT